This entry concerns a single TCR beta chain. This entry comes from a study of blood T cell repertoires in COVID-19. Study overall: The study drew acute and convalescent COVID-19 samples from the United States, Italy and Spain. PBMCs, B-cell-depleted T cells, or T cells provided the cDNA or gDNA that made up the material.

Original handling: Estimates of nucleated cell counts were drawn from the amplification of reference gene primers. Sequencing used immunoSEQ multiplex PCR; TCRdb keeps in-frame clones, though not all of them. That table furnishes V, J and clone size, whereas the DNA furnished D and trimming. The sample records a few hundred thousand clones, 80% to 90% being singletons. This clonotype was obtained from a woman aged 45-59 years with acute or convalescent COVID-19. Sequenced: peripheral blood.

The CDR3 coding sequence is TGTGCCAGCAGCTCACCTCGGGCGGGCCTCTTTGCTAGCACAGATACGCAGTATTTT. Its protein product is CASSSPRAGLFASTDTQYF. V usage is TRBV7-9 and J usage is TRBJ2-3, with D possibly TRBD2 on 5 matching bases. The CDR3 covers 19 residues. The V end lost 4 bases, the J end lost 0 bases, and 23 bases lay between the germline ends. CDR1 is SEHNR and CDR2 is FQNEAQ in the germline V gene (reference sequence).